What follows are 2 T cell receptor beta chains derived from one specimen sequenced in a study of blood T cell repertoires in COVID-19 (dated by TCRdb to 2020 to 2022). The library was obtained by the immunoSEQ multiplex PCR assay. Drawn from immuneACCESS, this table holds only the in-frame rearrangements with V and J called that TCRdb kept. Clones are partly lost; checked studies trace under half to an unresolved V gene and leave the rest unexplained. In this sample the table shows about 230,000 clones, nearly 90% of which occur a single time. The top ten clones comprise approximately 12% of the sample. The material sequenced was peripheral blood. Receptors were obtained from a young woman who had recovered from COVID-19.

This chain uses TRBV5-5 with TRBJ1-3; 7 bases agree with TRBD1. Germline CDR1 and CDR2: SGHKS and YYEKEE (reference sequence). CDR3 size: 18 residues. The V segment lost 2 bases and the J segment 0 bases; nucleotides outside the gene matches: 11. CDR3 in DNA: TGTGCCAGCAGCTTTGGGGACTCCAGGGGGTACTCTGGAAACACCATATATTTT. Translating gives CASSFGDSRGYSGNTIYF.

This clone was observed a handful of times. CDR3 sequence: CASSPAETYNEQFF. The CDR3 coding sequence is TGTGCCAGCAGCCCAGCGGAGACTTACAATGAGCAGTTCTTC. The V and J genes are TRBV6-2 or TRBV6-3 and TRBJ2-1, with D maybe TRBD2 (5 bases). The CDR3 is 14 residues long. Germline-derived CDR1 and CDR2 are MNHEY and SVGEGT. The ends were cut back, 6 bases at V and 4 bases at J, with 13 bases in the middle.